A selection of T cell receptor beta chains follows, all from one sample in a study of CD8 T cells in Susac syndrome. TCRdb redid the calling of the immunoSEQ multiplex PCR reads with MiXCR, one entry per CDR3 protein. The sample lists 150,000 to 200,000 distinct CDR3 sequences, 90% to 95% occurring once. The sample taken for sequencing was CD4+ T cells from PBMCs. These receptors all stem from a human donor with Susac syndrome. Each CDR3 is given with its conserved first and last residue. The D gene is left open where the match is weak. The size entry is marked missing in some rows and otherwise reads once, few, many or a size class.

D gene: .; CDR3 length: 15; clone size: .; V gene: TRBV5-1; J gene: TRBJ1-1; CDR3 DNA: TGCGCCAGCAGCTTCCTCGGGACGAGGAACACTGAAGCTTTCTTT; CDR3 protein: CASSFLGTRNTEAFF
D gene: .; CDR3 length: 15; clone size: .; V gene: TRBV20-1; J gene: TRBJ2-3; CDR3 DNA: TGCAGTACTATCCGGGGTGCACGCTACACAGATACGCAGTATTTT; CDR3 protein: CSTIRGARYTDTQYF
D gene: TRBD1; CDR3 length: 18; clone size: .; V gene: TRBV20-1; J gene: TRBJ1-5; CDR3 DNA: TGCAGTGCCCTAACCAGTGGAGGGGGCACGCTCTTAGGTCAGCCCCAGCATTTT; CDR3 protein: CSALTSGGGTLLGQPQHF
D gene: .; CDR3 length: 15; clone size: .; V gene: TRBV20-1; J gene: TRBJ1-6; CDR3 DNA: TGCAGTGCTAGTAGGGACGGTTCGAATAATTCACCCCTCCACTTT; CDR3 protein: CSASRDGSNNSPLHF
D gene: TRBD1; CDR3 length: 15; clone size: .; V gene: TRBV11-2; J gene: TRBJ2-5; CDR3 DNA: TGTGCCAGCAGACTATCCGGGACAGGGGGAGAGACCCAGTACTTC; CDR3 protein: CASRLSGTGGETQYF
D gene: TRBD2; CDR3 length: 15; clone size: .; V gene: TRBV28; J gene: TRBJ2-1; CDR3 DNA: TGTGCCAGCAGTCCTGGGGGAGGGTACCTCAATGAGCAGTTCTTC; CDR3 protein: CASSPGGGYLNEQFF
D gene: .; CDR3 length: 14; clone size: once; V gene: TRBV6-5; J gene: TRBJ1-5; CDR3 DNA: TGTGCCAGCAAATCATCGTTCGGCAGTCAGCCCCAGCATTTT; CDR3 protein: CASKSSFGSQPQHF
D gene: .; CDR3 length: 16; clone size: .; V gene: TRBV18; J gene: TRBJ2-7; CDR3 DNA: TGTGCCAGCTCACCAGTTGTCAGCTCAAGCTCCTACGAGCAGTACTTC; CDR3 protein: CASSPVVSSSSYEQYF
D gene: TRBD2; CDR3 length: 15; clone size: .; V gene: TRBV6-1; J gene: TRBJ2-5; CDR3 DNA: TGTGCCAGCAGTGAAGCGGGAGGGAGAGTGGAGACCCAGTACTTC; CDR3 protein: CASSEAGGRVETQYF
D gene: TRBD1; CDR3 length: 13; clone size: once; V gene: TRBV30; J gene: TRBJ2-3; CDR3 DNA: TGTGCCTGGAGTAGGGACAGGGTAGATACGCAGTATTTT; CDR3 protein: CAWSRDRVDTQYF
D gene: TRBD1; CDR3 length: 13; clone size: .; V gene: TRBV24-1; J gene: TRBJ2-3; CDR3 DNA: TGTGCCACCACTGGACAGGGGGCAGATACGCAGTATTTT; CDR3 protein: CATTGQGADTQYF
D gene: .; CDR3 length: 14; clone size: .; V gene: TRBV7-9; J gene: TRBJ1-5; CDR3 DNA: TGTGCCAGCAGCTTCGACAGCCTAAATCAGCCCCAGCATTTT; CDR3 protein: CASSFDSLNQPQHF
D gene: .; CDR3 length: 13; clone size: once; V gene: TRBV5-4; J gene: TRBJ2-7; CDR3 DNA: TGTGCCAGCAGCCTCCAGGGGATTTTTGAGCAGTACTTC; CDR3 protein: CASSLQGIFEQYF
D gene: TRBD2; CDR3 length: 17; clone size: .; V gene: TRBV4-2; J gene: TRBJ2-1; CDR3 DNA: TGTGCCAGCAGCCAAGACCTCCTAGCGGGGTTATACAATGAGCAGTTCTTC; CDR3 protein: CASSQDLLAGLYNEQFF
D gene: .; CDR3 length: 18; clone size: .; V gene: TRBV7-9; J gene: TRBJ2-3; CDR3 DNA: TGTGCCAGCAGTTCCCGGTCGTTCGGATCACCCTCCACAGATACGCAGTATTTT; CDR3 protein: CASSSRSFGSPSTDTQYF
D gene: .; CDR3 length: 15; clone size: .; V gene: TRBV11-2; J gene: TRBJ2-3; CDR3 DNA: TGTGCCAGCAGTTCCCGACTAGGAGGATCAGATACGCAGTATTTT; CDR3 protein: CASSSRLGGSDTQYF
D gene: TRBD1; CDR3 length: 16; clone size: .; V gene: TRBV2; J gene: TRBJ1-4; CDR3 DNA: TGTGCCAGCAGTGGATCCCTCGGGACAGGAATTGAAAAACTGTTTTTT; CDR3 protein: CASSGSLGTGIEKLFF
D gene: .; CDR3 length: 17; clone size: .; V gene: TRBV4-1; J gene: TRBJ1-3; CDR3 DNA: TGCGCCAGCAGCCAGCAAAGCGGACAGAACTCTGAAAACACCATATATTTT; CDR3 protein: CASSQQSGQNSENTIYF
D gene: .; CDR3 length: 14; clone size: .; V gene: TRBV11-2; J gene: TRBJ2-5; CDR3 DNA: TGTGCCAGCAGCCCCGACCATTTCTTGGAGACCCAGTACTTC; CDR3 protein: CASSPDHFLETQYF
D gene: .; CDR3 length: 15; clone size: .; V gene: TRBV5-1; J gene: TRBJ2-2; CDR3 DNA: TGCGCCAGCAGCTTGATTGTTTCACAAACCGGGGAGCTGTTTTTT; CDR3 protein: CASSLIVSQTGELFF
D gene: TRBD2; CDR3 length: 18; clone size: .; V gene: TRBV4-1; J gene: TRBJ2-7; CDR3 DNA: TGCGCCAGCAGCCACGGGACTAGCGGGCCTCTCCCTCACTACGAGCAGTACTTC; CDR3 protein: CASSHGTSGPLPHYEQYF
D gene: .; CDR3 length: 14; clone size: .; V gene: TRBV19; J gene: TRBJ1-2; CDR3 DNA: TGTGCCAGTAGTTGGGACTCAAAGAACTATGGCTACACCTTC; CDR3 protein: CASSWDSKNYGYTF
D gene: TRBD2; CDR3 length: 16; clone size: .; V gene: TRBV5-6; J gene: TRBJ2-3; CDR3 DNA: TGTGCCAGCAGCTGGGGGACTATCAGTCCCACAGATACGCAGTATTTT; CDR3 protein: CASSWGTISPTDTQYF
D gene: .; CDR3 length: 13; clone size: .; V gene: TRBV20-1; J gene: TRBJ2-3; CDR3 DNA: TGCAGTGCCCCCTCCGGGACTCTCTATACGCAGTATTTT; CDR3 protein: CSAPSGTLYTQYF
D gene: .; CDR3 length: 15; clone size: .; V gene: TRBV28; J gene: TRBJ2-2; CDR3 DNA: TGTGCCAGCAGTTGGGCGGGAACGAACACCGGGGAGCTGTTTTTT; CDR3 protein: CASSWAGTNTGELFF
D gene: .; CDR3 length: 16; clone size: .; V gene: TRBV20-1; J gene: TRBJ1-5; CDR3 DNA: TGCAGTGCTAGAGATGTGAGACCGACCAGTCATCAGCCCCAGCATTTT; CDR3 protein: CSARDVRPTSHQPQHF
D gene: TRBD1; CDR3 length: 14; clone size: .; V gene: TRBV4-2; J gene: TRBJ1-1; CDR3 DNA: TGTGCCAGCAGGCCAGGGGGCTGGGACACTGAAGCTTTCTTT; CDR3 protein: CASRPGGWDTEAFF
D gene: .; CDR3 length: 14; clone size: .; V gene: TRBV12-3/TRBV12-4; J gene: TRBJ2-7; CDR3 DNA: TGTGCCAGCAGACGAGCCGGGACCTCCTACGAGCAGTACTTC; CDR3 protein: CASRRAGTSYEQYF
D gene: TRBD1; CDR3 length: 15; clone size: .; V gene: TRBV2; J gene: TRBJ1-6; CDR3 DNA: TGTGCCAGCAGTGATATCGGGACAGGCAATTCACCCCTCCACTTT; CDR3 protein: CASSDIGTGNSPLHF
D gene: .; CDR3 length: 13; clone size: .; V gene: TRBV18; J gene: TRBJ2-1; CDR3 DNA: TGTGCCAGCTCACCACCCGGAGACAATGAGCAGTTCTTC; CDR3 protein: CASSPPGDNEQFF
D gene: TRBD2; CDR3 length: 19; clone size: .; V gene: TRBV6-2/TRBV6-3; J gene: TRBJ2-3; CDR3 DNA: TGTGCCAGCAGTTACTCGCGGGGCTTTTTAGCGGGTAGCACAGATACGCAGTATTTT; CDR3 protein: CASSYSRGFLAGSTDTQYF
D gene: .; CDR3 length: 14; clone size: .; V gene: TRBV5-4; J gene: TRBJ1-2; CDR3 DNA: TGTGCCAGCAGTTATGTCCGGGACGGGGATGGCTACACCTTC; CDR3 protein: CASSYVRDGDGYTF
D gene: TRBD1; CDR3 length: 14; clone size: .; V gene: TRBV30; J gene: TRBJ2-7; CDR3 DNA: TGTGCCTGGAGTGGGGCGACAGGGGGAGGAGAGCAGTACTTC; CDR3 protein: CAWSGATGGGEQYF
D gene: TRBD1; CDR3 length: 15; clone size: .; V gene: TRBV29-1; J gene: TRBJ2-1; CDR3 DNA: TGCAGCGTGGGTAGACAGGGGATCTCCTACAATGAGCAGTTCTTC; CDR3 protein: CSVGRQGISYNEQFF
D gene: TRBD1; CDR3 length: 17; clone size: .; V gene: TRBV19; J gene: TRBJ1-5; CDR3 DNA: TGTGCCAGTAGTACCCTCGGACAGGGGGCAAGCAATCAGCCCCAGCATTTT; CDR3 protein: CASSTLGQGASNQPQHF
D gene: TRBD1; CDR3 length: 13; clone size: once; V gene: TRBV30; J gene: TRBJ2-3; CDR3 DNA: TGTGCCTGGCTCAGACAGGGGGCGCCTTTCCAGTATTTT; CDR3 protein: CAWLRQGAPFQYF
D gene: .; CDR3 length: 14; clone size: .; V gene: TRBV18; J gene: TRBJ1-1; CDR3 DNA: TGTGCCAGCTCACCACAGGACGGTCAACCCGAAGCTTTCTTT; CDR3 protein: CASSPQDGQPEAFF
D gene: .; CDR3 length: 13; clone size: .; V gene: TRBV2; J gene: TRBJ1-3; CDR3 DNA: TGTGCCAGCAGGCTAAGAGGGGGAAACACCATATATTTT; CDR3 protein: CASRLRGGNTIYF
D gene: .; CDR3 length: 15; clone size: .; V gene: TRBV2; J gene: TRBJ2-7; CDR3 DNA: TGTGCCAGCAGTGCCCTGCCAGGGGATAACTACGAGCAGTACTTC; CDR3 protein: CASSALPGDNYEQYF
D gene: .; CDR3 length: 12; clone size: .; V gene: TRBV18; J gene: TRBJ1-4; CDR3 DNA: TGTGCCAGCTCACCACCGGAAGAAAAACTGTTTTTT; CDR3 protein: CASSPPEEKLFF
D gene: TRBD2; CDR3 length: 14; clone size: .; V gene: TRBV6-4; J gene: TRBJ2-1; CDR3 DNA: TGTGCCAGCAAACTAGCGGGGGGGCACAATGAGCAGTTCTTC; CDR3 protein: CASKLAGGHNEQFF
D gene: TRBD1; CDR3 length: 15; clone size: .; V gene: TRBV9; J gene: TRBJ1-2; CDR3 DNA: TGTGCCAGCAGCCTAGGGGGGACAGGGGACTATGGCTACACCTTC; CDR3 protein: CASSLGGTGDYGYTF
D gene: .; CDR3 length: 14; clone size: .; V gene: TRBV2; J gene: TRBJ1-5; CDR3 DNA: TGTGCCAGCAGTGAAGCGTGGGTGGGGCAGCCCCAGCATTTT; CDR3 protein: CASSEAWVGQPQHF
D gene: TRBD1; CDR3 length: 15; clone size: .; V gene: TRBV6-2/TRBV6-3; J gene: TRBJ1-1; CDR3 DNA: TGTGCCAGCAGGCCCGGCAGGGGGCCGCTCACTGAAGCTTTCTTT; CDR3 protein: CASRPGRGPLTEAFF
D gene: TRBD2; CDR3 length: 14; clone size: .; V gene: TRBV7-6; J gene: TRBJ2-7; CDR3 DNA: TGTGCCAGCAGCTCTAGCGGGAGGGCCTCCGAGCAGTACTTC; CDR3 protein: CASSSSGRASEQYF
D gene: .; CDR3 length: 15; clone size: .; V gene: TRBV7-3; J gene: TRBJ2-2; CDR3 DNA: TGTGCCAGCAGCTTAACCAGCGGGAACACCGGGGAGCTGTTTTTT; CDR3 protein: CASSLTSGNTGELFF
D gene: .; CDR3 length: 14; clone size: .; V gene: TRBV12-2; J gene: TRBJ1-6; CDR3 DNA: TGTGCAAGTCGCTTAGCGAGCCATTATTCACCCCTCCACTTT; CDR3 protein: CASRLASHYSPLHF
D gene: TRBD2; CDR3 length: 15; clone size: .; V gene: TRBV7-9; J gene: TRBJ2-1; CDR3 DNA: TGTGCCAGCAGCCAGTGGACTAGCGGGGGGTTTGAGCAGTTCTTC; CDR3 protein: CASSQWTSGGFEQFF
D gene: .; CDR3 length: 16; clone size: few; V gene: TRBV7-2; J gene: TRBJ2-6; CDR3 DNA: TGTGCCAGCAGCTTAGCACAGGGCTCTGGGGCCAACGTCCTGACTTTC; CDR3 protein: CASSLAQGSGANVLTF
D gene: TRBD2; CDR3 length: 17; clone size: .; V gene: TRBV5-6; J gene: TRBJ2-1; CDR3 DNA: TGTGCCAGCAGCTTGTATCATCTAGCGGGAGCCCACAATGAGCAGTTCTTC; CDR3 protein: CASSLYHLAGAHNEQFF
D gene: .; CDR3 length: 14; clone size: .; V gene: TRBV12-3/TRBV12-4; J gene: TRBJ1-5; CDR3 DNA: TGTGCCAGCAGTTTATCTGCGGGGGGGCAGCCCCAGCATTTT; CDR3 protein: CASSLSAGGQPQHF
D gene: TRBD2; CDR3 length: 17; clone size: .; V gene: TRBV6-4; J gene: TRBJ2-7; CDR3 DNA: TGTGCCAGCAGTGACTGTGGGCTAGCGGGACGTTCCTACGAGCAGTACTTC; CDR3 protein: CASSDCGLAGRSYEQYF
D gene: .; CDR3 length: 15; clone size: .; V gene: TRBV5-1; J gene: TRBJ2-5; CDR3 DNA: TGCGCCAGCAGCTTGGCCCTACCACGGGGAGAGACCCAGTACTTC; CDR3 protein: CASSLALPRGETQYF
D gene: TRBD2; CDR3 length: 15; clone size: .; V gene: TRBV7-9; J gene: TRBJ2-2; CDR3 DNA: TGTGCCAGCCGACCGGGACTAGCGAACACCGGGGAGCTGTTTTTT; CDR3 protein: CASRPGLANTGELFF
D gene: TRBD2; CDR3 length: 15; clone size: .; V gene: TRBV7-2; J gene: TRBJ2-5; CDR3 DNA: TGTGCCAGCAGCCCCCTAGCGGGAGGCCTAGAGACCCAGTACTTC; CDR3 protein: CASSPLAGGLETQYF